This T cell receptor (beta chain) was observed in a study of blood T cell repertoires in COVID-19. Study-level background: Acute and convalescent COVID-19 specimens originated in the United States, Italy and Spain. The analysed material was cDNA or gDNA that came from T cells, B-cell-depleted T cells, or PBMCs.

Under the authors' procedure: Researchers report that nucleated cell counts were estimated from reference gene primer amplification. Clones were read by immunoSEQ multiplex PCR, and TCRdb kept only the in-frame ones, dropping some. V, J and clone size are taken as reported in that table, and D and trimming were inferred from the DNA itself. The data hold approximately 160,000 clones, with roughly nine tenths observed a single time. CDR1 and CDR2 (germline): SGDLS, YYNGEE. CDR3 length: 16 residues. The V end lost 1 base, the J end lost 5 bases, and 15 bases lay between the germline ends. The clonotype was recovered from a man aged 45-60 years with acute or convalescent COVID-19. This rearrangement joins TRBV9 to TRBJ2-2, with a weak D call TRBD1 (5 bases). Material for sequencing was peripheral blood. This CDR3 reads CASSVTIRVGTGELFF. The CDR3 DNA reads as TGTGCCAGCAGCGTAACTATCAGGGTTGGAACCGGGGAGCTGTTTTTT. The variable domain in full, with the rest retrieved from reference TRBV9 and TRBJ2-2, is DSGVTQTPKHLITATGQRVTLRCSPRSGDLSVYWYQQSLDQGLQFLIQYYNGEERAKGNILERFSAQQFPDLHSELNLSSLELGDSALYFCASSVTIRVGTGELFFGEGSRLTVL.